These 8 T cell receptor beta chains were all obtained from the same sample, sequenced in a study of T cell repertoires in cytomegalovirus infection. Their antigen targets remain unknown. TCRdb passed the reads through MiXCR, listing each CDR3 protein once. The table lists roughly 100,000 distinct CDR3 sequences, 42% of them singletons. Sequencing was performed on CD8+ T cells from cultured PBMCs, taken from culture after CMV antigen stimulation. These TCRs come from a human donor in good health (CMV status not recorded). Some clones in this sample may be carry-over from other donors' samples.

V gene TRBV27 combines with J gene TRBJ1-1; D remains unclear. The CDR3 totals 13 residues. Germline V gives CDR1 MNHEY, CDR2 SMNVEV (reference sequence). Trimming shortened V by 6 bases and J by 1 base, and 9 bases separated the two germline ends. In DNA form, the CDR3 reads TGTGCCAGCAGAGCCTGGGAGAACACTGAAGCTTTCTTT. This sequence encodes CASRAWENTEAFF.

V is TRBV2 and J is TRBJ2-1, with a tentative D call TRBD2 (6 bases). Trimming took off 6 bases at V and 7 bases at J, with 22 bases between the two ends. Per the germline V gene, CDR1 is SNHLY and CDR2 is FYNNEI. There are 16 residues in the CDR3. The CDR3 region has the DNA TGTGCCAGCAGCCCCCAGGGACTTCCCGGAGGGAATGAGCAGTTCTTC. It is translated as CASSPQGLPGGNEQFF.

The chain employs TRBV30 and TRBJ2-2; 9 nucleotides align to TRBD2. This CDR3 has 14 residues. Germline V lookup: CDR1 GTSNPN, CDR2 SVGIG (reference sequence). Germline trimming cut 4 bases from V and 3 bases from J; bases unmatched to any gene: 3. This CDR3 is CAWTSGDYTGELFF. CDR3 nucleotides: TGTGCCTGGACTAGCGGGGACTACACCGGGGAGCTGTTTTTT.

The rearrangement joins TRBV25-1 to TRBJ1-1, with D hard to call. This CDR3 is 15 amino acids long. Germline V gene sequence: CDR1 MGHDK, CDR2 SYGVNS. Trimming removed 1 base at V and 3 bases at J, with 12 bases between. CDR3 nucleotides: TGTGCCAGCAGTGAATTAAATTGGGAGGACACTGAAGCTTTCTTT. It is translated as CASSELNWEDTEAFF. Filled out from reference TRBV25-1 and TRBJ1-1, the complete variable domain reads EADIYQTPRYLVIGTGKKITLECSQTMGHDKMYWYQQDPGMELHLIHYSYGVNSTEKGDLSSESTVSRIRTEHFPLTLESARPSHTSQYLCASSELNWEDTEAFFGQGTRLTVV.

There are many counts of this clonotype. The chain couples TRBV29-1 to TRBJ2-7; D might be TRBD1 (6 bases). Germline loops: CDR1 SQVTM, CDR2 ANQGSEA. The CDR3 spans 14 residues. Trimming pared 3 bases from V and 7 bases from J, leaving 19 bases between. The CDR3 nucleotides read TGCAGCGTTGATCCCGGGACATCAACTGGAGAGCAGTACTTC. Translating it yields CSVDPGTSTGEQYF.

In this sample, this clonotype turned up a few times. The chain combines TRBV7-6 with TRBJ1-2; D ambiguous. CDR1 SGHVS and CDR2 FNYEAQ come from the germline V gene. The CDR3 extends over 13 amino acids. V dropped 10 bases and J dropped 0 bases, with 12 bases sitting between them. The CDR3 coding sequence is TGTGCCACTCAGCCGTTAGCTAACTATGGCTACACCTTC. Translation gives CATQPLANYGYTF.

The CDR3 bases are TGTGCCAGCAGTTCAGGGACAGGGGGCTACACTGAAGCTTTCTTT. This encodes CASSSGTGGYTEAFF. The chain recombines TRBV6-5 with TRBJ1-1; 12 bases map to TRBD1. CDR1 is MNHEY and CDR2 is SVGAGI in the germline V gene. The length of the CDR3 is 15 residues. V lost 4 bases to trimming and J lost 3 bases; unmatched junction nucleotides: 3.

The chain's CDR3 is CASSLFLGQSNQPQHF. The CDR3 nucleotides are TGTGCCAGCAGCTTATTTTTGGGACAGTCCAATCAGCCCCAGCATTTT. The chain is built from TRBV7-2 and TRBJ1-5, with 7 bases that match TRBD1. Unmatched junction bases numbered 7, after V lost 2 bases and J lost 3 bases. This CDR3 comprises 16 residues. CDR1 and CDR2 from the germline V gene are SGHTA and FQGNSA.